Given below is one T cell receptor beta chain in context. The antigen is unknown. One tube held mixed TRB-A and TRB-B primer pools for touch-down PCR. TCRdb reprocessed the multiplex PCR reads, with one entry per CDR3 protein and no DNA. In total, the table holds about 6,800 distinct CDR3 sequences. The data were obtained in a study of T cell clusters in autoimmune cytopenias. Study-wide background: The median distinct TRB clonotype count was about 2,400 per sample, from a median roughly 55,000 reads. Overall study findings and caveats: Primary autoimmune cytopenia patients appeared to lack physiological T cell clusters present in healthy donors. Active autoimmune hepatitis patients had about 3-fold fewer exclusive TRB clusters than healthy donors. TRB repertoire shifts in secondary cytopenia and chronic lymphocytic leukemia mostly reflected lymphoma, not autoimmunity.

Tens of thousands of genome equivalents of blood DNA were amplified for TRB. This TCR was recovered from a human donor with an autoimmune cytopenia or autoimmune hepatitis (not recorded which). Material: peripheral blood.

The CDR3 protein is CASSLVYSNQPQHF. The genes are TRBV7-2 and TRBJ1-5. CDR1 and CDR2 from the germline V gene are SGHTA and FQGNSA. This CDR3 region has 14 residues.